This T cell receptor (beta chain) was sequenced in a study of regulatory T cells in long-lasting Graves disease. For the study at large: Over 5 years on antithyroid drugs plus positive TSH receptor antibodies marked Graves' disease as persistent.

Arm-PCR of CDR3 regions and iRepertoire HTBI primers were the basis on which TCR beta libraries were built. TCRdb re-analysed the multiplex PCR reads in MiXCR, keeping a single row per CDR3 protein. The data show 400,000 or so distinct CDR3 sequences, about 20% seen once. Time point here: persistent/refractory GD, antithyroid drugs over 5 years with positive TRAb. PBMC-extracted RNA yielded the TCR library. EDTA tubes received roughly 9 milliliters of collected peripheral blood. As regards this clonotype: Antigen: not known.

General observations from the study: With persistent disease, TRBV28, TRBJ1-2 and TRBJ2-5 were the favored segments. Few sampled subjects may have lowered accuracy.

Trimming took 0 bases from V and 0 from J; bases not matched to a gene: 10. Germline CDR1 and CDR2: SGDLS and YYNGEE. The CDR3 has 19 residues. This specimen consisted of peripheral blood mononuclear cells (PBMCs), obtained when the disease was refractory, from a patient treated with antithyroid drugs. The rearrangement joins TRBV9 to TRBJ2-2; 8 positions agree with TRBD2. The TCR originated in a female donor with Graves disease. The chain's CDR3 is CASSVDPGGVSANTGELFF. In DNA form, the CDR3 reads TGTGCCAGCAGCGTAGATCCGGGGGGGGTATCCGCGAACACCGGGGAGCTGTTTTTT.